This T cell receptor beta chain was retrieved from a study of T cell responses to AZD1222 COVID-19 vaccine. The repertoire was sequenced with immunoSEQ multiplex PCR; TCRdb's copy has only in-frame clones and lacks some. The repertoire holds about 160,000 clones, with 85% to 90% as singletons. Broader study findings: Mapped onto spike, vaccine-associated CD4 TCRs spanned it and were dominant at 160-218 and 743-854. The sample set comprised mostly white British donors with more females, and clonal diversity was possibly underestimated.

Trimming took 5 bases from V and 4 from J, leaving 14 bases between them. This CDR3 region has 14 residues. Germline V gives CDR1 LNHDA, CDR2 SQIVND (reference sequence). Turning to this clone: Its specificity is not known.

The TCR sequence derives from an adult who received the AZD1222 COVID-19 vaccine. This sequence joins TRBV19 and TRBJ1-2; D remains ambiguous. Material: peripheral blood, obtained 28 days after the second AZD1222 dose. CDR3 coding DNA: TGTGCCAGTAGTCAAGTCAGGCCCTTCTATGGCTACACCTTC. Protein product: CASSQVRPFYGYTF.